These T cell receptor beta chains were read from a single sample in a study of shared clonotypes between healthy human individuals. Generated by immunoSEQ multiplex PCR, the TCRdb table keeps only in-frame clones and is missing some. Of roughly 2,000,000 clones in the sample, 85% to 95% were seen once. The sample was naive CD8+ T cells sorted from blood. All receptors come from a man aged 18 to 29 in good health. CDR3s include the opening cysteine and the closing phenylalanine or tryptophan. A D gene is named only where the DNA matches it firmly. A row's size may be missing; if present it is once, few, many or a size class.

J: TRBJ1-1; length: 10; size: few; D: -; V: TRBV29-1; CDR3: CSAGDTEAFF; DNA: TGCAGCGCTGGGGACACTGAAGCTTTCTTT
J: TRBJ1-5; length: 14; size: -; D: -; V: TRBV4-1; CDR3: CASSHHREDQPQHF; DNA: TGCGCCAGCAGCCATCACCGCGAGGATCAGCCCCAGCATTTT
J: TRBJ2-7; length: 14; size: -; D: -; V: TRBV9; CDR3: CASSVADYAYEQYF; DNA: TGTGCCAGCAGCGTAGCGGACTATGCCTACGAGCAGTACTTC
J: TRBJ2-3; length: 17; size: -; D: TRBD2; V: TRBV7-9; CDR3: CASSAHPAGLVSDTQYF; DNA: TGTGCCAGCAGCGCCCACCCGGCGGGACTAGTTTCAGATACGCAGTATTTT
J: TRBJ2-3; length: 16; size: once; D: TRBD1; V: TRBV2; CDR3: CASSGTGSFSTDTQYF; DNA: TGTGCCAGCAGCGGGACAGGTAGTTTTAGCACAGATACGCAGTATTTT
J: TRBJ1-2; length: 14; size: -; D: -; V: TRBV25-1; CDR3: CASSGSGPSPGYTF; DNA: TGTGCCAGCAGTGGTAGTGGGCCCTCACCGGGCTACACCTTC
J: TRBJ1-2; length: 14; size: -; D: TRBD1; V: TRBV6-1; CDR3: CASIGGPSVGGYTF; DNA: TGTGCCAGCATAGGGGGCCCAAGCGTGGGTGGCTACACCTTC
J: TRBJ2-1; length: 17; size: -; D: TRBD1; V: TRBV5-4; CDR3: CASSGSEGTGFGNEQFF; DNA: TGTGCCAGCAGCGGGTCCGAAGGGACAGGCTTTGGCAATGAGCAGTTCTTC
J: TRBJ2-3; length: 11; size: -; D: -; V: TRBV20-1; CDR3: CSATGDDTQYF; DNA: TGCAGTGCTACAGGGGACGATACGCAGTATTTT
J: TRBJ1-6; length: 15; size: -; D: -; V: TRBV6-5; CDR3: CASSPMGGGESPLHF; DNA: TGTGCCAGCAGCCCAATGGGGGGAGGTGAATCACCCCTCCACTTT
J: TRBJ2-7; length: 14; size: -; D: TRBD2; V: TRBV30; CDR3: CAWSDGGGSYEQYF; DNA: TGTGCCTGGAGCGATGGGGGGGGCTCCTACGAGCAGTACTTC
J: TRBJ1-1; length: 14; size: once; D: -; V: TRBV5-4; CDR3: CASSLFGGNTEAFF; DNA: TGTGCCAGCAGCTTGTTTGGGGGCAACACTGAAGCTTTCTTT
J: TRBJ2-7; length: 12; size: -; D: -; V: TRBV6-8; CDR3: CASSLQTYEQYF; DNA: TGTGCCAGCAGTTTACAGACCTACGAGCAGTACTTC
J: TRBJ2-3; length: 16; size: -; D: -; V: TRBV9; CDR3: CASSVNPTYDTDTQYF; DNA: TGTGCCAGCAGCGTAAATCCTACTTACGACACAGATACGCAGTATTTT
J: TRBJ2-7; length: 14; size: once; D: -; V: TRBV6-5; CDR3: CASSPPDHYYEQYF; DNA: TGTGCCAGCAGTCCCCCTGACCACTACTACGAGCAGTACTTC
J: TRBJ1-5; length: 14; size: -; D: -; V: TRBV2; CDR3: CASEGDGLNQPQHF; DNA: TGTGCCAGCGAGGGGGACGGACTCAATCAGCCCCAGCATTTT
J: TRBJ1-1; length: 13; size: -; D: -; V: TRBV13; CDR3: CASSRGLNTEAFF; DNA: TGTGCCAGCAGTCGGGGGCTGAACACTGAAGCTTTCTTT
J: TRBJ2-7; length: 15; size: -; D: TRBD2; V: TRBV7-9; CDR3: CASSFPSGRPYEQYF; DNA: TGTGCCAGCAGCTTTCCCAGCGGGAGACCCTACGAGCAGTACTTC
J: TRBJ1-5; length: 15; size: -; D: -; V: TRBV5-1; CDR3: CASSTEGPLQSAQHF; DNA: TGCGCCAGCAGCACAGAGGGGCCCCTCCAATCAGCCCAGCATTTT
J: TRBJ1-5; length: 14; size: -; D: -; V: TRBV6-6; CDR3: CASSSGYSNQPQHF; DNA: TGTGCCAGCAGTTCTGGTTATAGCAATCAGCCCCAGCATTTT
J: TRBJ2-1; length: 16; size: -; D: TRBD2; V: TRBV7-3; CDR3: CASSATSGGAYNEQFF; DNA: TGTGCCAGCAGCGCCACCAGCGGGGGGGCCTACAATGAGCAGTTCTTC
J: TRBJ2-6; length: 13; size: -; D: -; V: TRBV27; CDR3: CASSLLGGSVLTF; DNA: TGTGCCAGCAGTTTGTTAGGGGGGAGCGTCCTGACTTTC
J: TRBJ1-2; length: 11; size: -; D: -; V: TRBV10-3; CDR3: CAIGEGVGYTF; DNA: TGTGCCATCGGGGAGGGCGTCGGCTACACCTTC
J: TRBJ2-7; length: 14; size: -; D: TRBD2; V: TRBV9; CDR3: CASSVAGEEVEQYF; DNA: TGTGCCAGCAGCGTGGCGGGAGAGGAGGTCGAGCAGTACTTC
J: TRBJ1-6; length: 12; size: -; D: -; V: TRBV6-6; CDR3: CASSYGADVLHF; DNA: TGTGCCAGCAGTTACGGGGCGGATGTACTCCACTTT
J: TRBJ2-7; length: 15; size: -; D: TRBD1; V: TRBV5-4; CDR3: CASSFQGAPSYEQYF; DNA: TGTGCCAGCAGCTTCCAGGGGGCCCCCTCCTACGAGCAGTACTTC
J: TRBJ2-3; length: 16; size: -; D: TRBD1; V: TRBV19; CDR3: CASSIAGGPSTDTQYF; DNA: TGTGCCAGTAGTATAGCAGGGGGACCTAGCACAGATACGCAGTATTTT
J: TRBJ2-1; length: 15; size: -; D: -; V: TRBV6-5; CDR3: CASSSAGGAYNEQFF; DNA: TGTGCCAGCAGTTCAGCCGGGGGCGCCTACAATGAGCAGTTCTTC
J: TRBJ2-7; length: 13; size: -; D: -; V: TRBV27; CDR3: CASKTGGGREQYF; DNA: TGTGCCAGCAAGACAGGTGGGGGTAGGGAGCAGTACTTC
J: TRBJ2-3; length: 12; size: once; D: -; V: TRBV6-1; CDR3: CASSESGDTQYF; DNA: TGTGCCAGCAGTGAATCCGGGGATACGCAGTATTTT
J: TRBJ2-1; length: 15; size: -; D: TRBD1; V: TRBV18; CDR3: CASSEGQGFYNEQFF; DNA: TGTGCCAGCTCAGAGGGACAGGGTTTCTACAATGAGCAGTTCTTC
J: TRBJ2-2; length: 15; size: -; D: -; V: TRBV10-1; CDR3: CASSGDRANTGELFF; DNA: TGCGCCAGCTCGGGGGACAGAGCGAACACCGGGGAGCTGTTTTTT
J: TRBJ2-3; length: 10; size: -; D: -; V: TRBV20-1; CDR3: CSVGTDTQYF; DNA: TGCAGTGTCGGCACAGATACGCAGTATTTT
J: TRBJ1-1; length: 12; size: -; D: -; V: TRBV9; CDR3: CASSGMNTEAFF; DNA: TGTGCCAGCAGCGGAATGAACACTGAAGCTTTCTTT
J: TRBJ2-7; length: 13; size: -; D: TRBD1; V: TRBV11-1; CDR3: CASRGTGGYEQYF; DNA: TGTGCCAGCAGGGGGACAGGGGGCTACGAGCAGTACTTC
J: TRBJ2-1; length: 14; size: -; D: TRBD2; V: TRBV29-1; CDR3: CSVGTSGGGNEQFF; DNA: TGCAGCGTTGGGACTAGCGGGGGTGGGAATGAGCAGTTCTTC
J: TRBJ2-1; length: 14; size: -; D: -; V: TRBV7-2; CDR3: CASSWPGASNEQFF; DNA: TGTGCCAGCAGCTGGCCAGGGGCTAGCAATGAGCAGTTCTTC
J: TRBJ1-4; length: 14; size: -; D: -; V: TRBV4-1; CDR3: CASSQVQSNEKLFF; DNA: TGCGCCAGCAGCCAAGTACAGTCCAATGAAAAACTGTTTTTT
J: TRBJ2-7; length: 14; size: -; D: -; V: TRBV19; CDR3: CASSITLLVDEQYF; DNA: TGTGCCAGTAGTATTACGTTGCTAGTCGACGAGCAGTACTTC
J: TRBJ1-1; length: 17; size: -; D: -; V: TRBV5-6; CDR3: CASSFITGSTGNTEAFF; DNA: TGTGCCAGCAGCTTTATTACAGGGTCCACCGGGAACACTGAAGCTTTCTTT
J: TRBJ2-1; length: 14; size: -; D: -; V: TRBV7-9; CDR3: CASSARIPLGEQFF; DNA: TGTGCCAGCAGCGCCCGTATACCTCTGGGTGAGCAGTTCTTC
J: TRBJ2-7; length: 14; size: once; D: -; V: TRBV9; CDR3: CASSAGSFSYEQYF; DNA: TGTGCCAGCAGCGCCGGGAGCTTTTCCTACGAGCAGTACTTC
J: TRBJ2-7; length: 16; size: -; D: -; V: TRBV6-5; CDR3: CASSYEVPGSTYEQYF; DNA: TGTGCCAGCAGTTACGAGGTACCCGGGTCCACCTACGAGCAGTACTTC
J: TRBJ1-1; length: 13; size: -; D: -; V: TRBV6-1; CDR3: CASRVFSNTEAFF; DNA: TGTGCCAGCAGGGTATTTTCGAACACTGAAGCTTTCTTT
J: TRBJ2-7; length: 14; size: once; D: -; V: TRBV19; CDR3: CASSIGTTAYEQYF; DNA: TGTGCCAGTAGTATAGGGACTACCGCCTACGAGCAGTACTTC
J: TRBJ2-1; length: 14; size: -; D: -; V: TRBV29-1; CDR3: CSVLLAPGGGEQFF; DNA: TGCAGCGTCCTACTAGCGCCAGGGGGTGGCGAGCAGTTCTTC
J: TRBJ2-5; length: 13; size: -; D: -; V: TRBV9; CDR3: CASSATSMETQYF; DNA: TGTGCCAGCAGCGCTACTAGTATGGAGACCCAGTACTTC
J: TRBJ2-7; length: 13; size: -; D: -; V: TRBV7-6; CDR3: CASSLGVDYEQYF; DNA: TGTGCCAGCAGCTTAGGTGTCGACTACGAGCAGTACTTC
J: TRBJ1-1; length: 13; size: -; D: -; V: TRBV9; CDR3: CASSPGGAGEAFF; DNA: TGTGCCAGCAGCCCCGGGGGGGCGGGTGAAGCTTTCTTT
J: TRBJ2-1; length: 11; size: -; D: -; V: TRBV5-3; CDR3: CARSTATAQFF; DNA: TGTGCCAGAAGCACTGCTACCGCCCAGTTCTTC